This is a list of T cell receptor beta chains from one sample in a study of tumor-infiltrating lymphocytes in primary liver carcinoma. TCRdb itself ran the multiplex PCR reads through MiXCR, one entry per CDR3 protein. This table holds 180,000 or so distinct CDR3 sequences, 50% to 75% found once. Sequencing input: peripheral blood. Receptor source: a man aged 40-49 years with primary liver carcinoma and hepatitis B virus infection. Each CDR3 is given with its conserved first and last residue. A D gene is named only where the DNA matches it firmly. Size tells how often a clone was seen (once, few, many) or the class of an expanded clone, and some rows leave it out.

j_call v_call d_call clone_size cdr3_aa cdr3_nt
TRBJ2-7 TRBV4-2 TRBD2 . CASSQALASGPYEQYF TGTGCCAGCAGCCAAGCCCTAGCTAGCGGACCTTACGAGCAGTACTTC
TRBJ2-4 TRBV11-2 . . CASSLVGGGGNIQYF TGTGCCAGCAGCTTAGTCGGGGGCGGAGGTAATATTCAGTACTTC
TRBJ2-1 TRBV11-2 . . CASTLTGARVEQLF TGTGCCAGCACCTTAACGGGAGCGAGGGTTGAGCAGCTCTTC
TRBJ2-2 TRBV12-3/TRBV12-4 TRBD2 . CASSLALGGSGELFF TGTGCCAGCAGTTTAGCGCTCGGGGGGAGCGGGGAGCTGTTTTTT
TRBJ2-3 TRBV6-5 TRBD1 . CASSYGEGQGSYF TGTGCCAGCAGTTACGGGGAGGGACAGGGATCATATTTT
TRBJ2-7 TRBV6-1 . . CANSEFVSYEQYF TGTGCCAACAGTGAATTTGTCAGCTACGAGCAGTACTTC
TRBJ2-5 TRBV5-5 TRBD2 . CASSLKTSGETQYF TGTGCCAGCAGCTTGAAGACTAGCGGGGAGACCCAGTACTTC
TRBJ2-7 TRBV12-3/TRBV12-4 TRBD1 . CASSQLGQGTYEQYF TGTGCCAGCAGTCAATTGGGACAGGGCACCTACGAGCAATACTTC
TRBJ1-6 TRBV4-1 . few CASSQGTSEGSPLHF TGCGCCAGCAGCCAGGGCACCTCCGAGGGCTCACCCCTCCACTTT
TRBJ2-7 TRBV12-3/TRBV12-4 TRBD1 . CASSPPGQIYEQYF TGTGCCAGCAGTCCTCCGGGACAGATCTACGAGCAGTACTTC
TRBJ2-7 TRBV7-8 . once CACSLGTGRPYEQYF TGTGCCTGCAGCTTGGGGACCGGGAGACCCTACGAGCAGTACTTC
TRBJ2-5 TRBV25-1 TRBD2 . CASSEGNSGIGETQYF TGTGCCAGCAGTGAAGGAAATAGCGGGATAGGGGAGACCCAGTACTTC
TRBJ2-3 TRBV11-2 . many CASSRNGLKNTDTQYF TGTGCCAGCAGCCGCAACGGACTGAAAAACACAGATACGCAGTATTTT
TRBJ1-2 TRBV6-5 . few CASSYSGRSDYGYTF TGTGCCAGCAGTTACTCGGGGCGGTCCGACTATGGCTACACCTTC
TRBJ2-5 TRBV12-3/TRBV12-4 . . CASSTPIQETQCF TGTGCCAGCAGCACCCCGATCCAAGAGACCCAGTGCTTC
TRBJ1-4 TRBV12-3/TRBV12-4 . . CASSLVQTNEKLFF TGTGCCAGCAGTTTAGTGCAGACTAATGAAAAACTGTTTTTT
TRBJ1-4 TRBV6-1 TRBD1 few CASIEGTGGGEKLFF TGTGCCAGCATTGAGGGGACAGGGGGCGGTGAAAAACTGTTTTTT
TRBJ2-1 TRBV5-5 TRBD2 . CASSLTTSGGAPQFF TGTGCCAGCAGCTTGACAACTAGCGGGGGTGCCCCACAGTTCTTC
TRBJ2-1 TRBV6-5 TRBD2 . CASQGTSGRYNEQLF TGTGCCAGCCAGGGGACTAGCGGGAGGTACAATGAGCAGCTCTTC
TRBJ2-2 TRBV11-2 . . CASNRRGPMIGELFF TGTGCCAGCAATAGGCGCGGGCCTATGATCGGTGAGCTGTTTTTT
TRBJ1-2 TRBV6-1 . . CANDLSPGYLRYTF TGTGCCAACGACCTTTCTCCGGGGTACTTGCGCTACACCTTC
TRBJ1-5 TRBV7-9 TRBD1 . CASSSGTDNQPQHF TGTGCCAGCAGCTCTGGGACAGACAATCAGCCCCAGCATTTT
TRBJ2-1 TRBV11-2 . many CASSSGLSSYNEQFF TGTGCCAGCAGCTCGGGACTTTCCTCCTACAATGAGCAGTTCTTC
TRBJ2-7 TRBV11-2 . . CASALHSGSDGQYF TGTGCCAGCGCCTTGCACTCGGGATCGGACGGGCAGTACTTC
TRBJ2-1 TRBV11-3 . . CVSSPGLIHNEQFF TGTGTCAGCAGCCCCGGACTAATCCACAATGAGCAGTTCTTT
TRBJ2-7 TRBV30 . . CAWTGGGSSYEQYF TGTGCCTGGACTGGCGGGGGCAGCTCCTACGAGCAGTACTTC
TRBJ2-7 TRBV6-6 . . CASSYTGHEQYF TGTGCCAGCAGTTACACGGGACACGAGCAGTACTTC
TRBJ1-4 TRBV6-1 . . CASSARLAPGEKLFF TGTGCCAGCAGTGCCAGACTCGCACCGGGGGAAAAACTGTTTTTT
TRBJ2-7 TRBV29-1 . . CSAVREAYEQYF TGCAGCGCTGTCAGGGAGGCCTACGAGCAGTACTTC
TRBJ2-2 TRBV11-2 . . CTSSLADFGRDDTGELFF TGTACCAGCAGCTTAGCTGATTTTGGGCGGGACGACACTGGGGAGCTGTTTTTT
TRBJ2-5 TRBV12-3/TRBV12-4 TRBD1 few CASSLSAGGETQYF TGTGCCAGCAGTTTATCGGCAGGGGGAGAGACCCAGTACTTC
TRBJ2-3 TRBV5-4 TRBD1 few CASSFQTGGTDTQYF TGTGCCAGCAGCTTTCAGACAGGGGGCACAGATACGCAGTATTTT
TRBJ2-6 TRBV11-2 . . CASSSLTLPRANVLTF TGTGCCAGCAGCTCACTCACCCTTCCTAGGGCCAACGTCCTGACTTTC
TRBJ2-2 TRBV12-3/TRBV12-4 . . CASSLSQGNRGELFF TGTGCCAGCAGTTTAAGTCAAGGGAACCGCGGGGAGCTGTTTTTT
TRBJ2-7 TRBV5-6 TRBD1 few CASTRTGQPYEQYF TGTGCCAGCACCCGGACAGGTCAACCCTACGAGCAGTACTTC
TRBJ2-1 TRBV12-3/TRBV12-4 TRBD2 . CASSLALASGVYNEQFF TGTGCCAGCAGTTTAGCGCTCGCTAGCGGGGTCTACAATGAGCAGTTCTTC
TRBJ1-1 TRBV11-2 . many CASRGPGVEAFF TGTGCCAGCAGGGGGCCGGGGGTTGAAGCTTTCTTT
TRBJ1-3 TRBV6-5 TRBD1 once CASSLGQGAGNTIYF TGTGCCAGCAGTCTGGGACAGGGGGCTGGAAACACCATATATTTT
TRBJ1-6 TRBV4-1 . . CASSQAPATSSYNSPLHF TGCGCCAGCAGCCAAGCCCCTGCCACGAGCTCCTATAATTCACCCCTCCACTTT
TRBJ2-1 TRBV29-1 TRBD1 many CSSEGDRSLNEQFF TGCAGCTCCGAGGGGGACAGGTCCCTTAATGAGCAGTTCTTC
TRBJ2-1 TRBV7-9 . . CASSSGLTSYNEQFF TGTGCCAGCAGCTCAGGACTAACCTCCTACAATGAGCAGTTCTTC
TRBJ2-5 TRBV11-2 . many CASSRLGLEETQYF TGTGCCAGCAGCCGCCTAGGGCTTGAGGAGACCCAGTACTTC
TRBJ1-1 TRBV28 . . CARSSQGEITEAIF TGTGCCAGGAGTTCTCAGGGAGAGATAACTGAAGCTATCTTT
TRBJ2-7 TRBV10-1 . . CPSSGRGHRDEQYF TGCCCCAGCAGTGGTCGGGGGCATAGGGACGAGCAGTACTTC
TRBJ1-1 TRBV29-1 . . CSVEKGSGTEAFF TGCAGCGTTGAAAAGGGAAGCGGCACTGAAGCTTTCTTT
TRBJ1-2 TRBV10-3 TRBD1 . CAISEGGTGDGYTF TGTGCCATCAGTGAAGGCGGGACAGGGGATGGCTACACCTTC
TRBJ2-7 TRBV6-5 . . CASNYTERPAYEQYF TGTGCCAGCAATTACACCGAGCGGCCTGCCTACGAGCAGTACTTC
TRBJ2-3 TRBV29-1 TRBD2 . CSVRRNSGRIRTDTDTQYF TGCAGCGTTCGAAGGAATAGCGGGAGGATACGGACAGATACAGATACGCAGTATTTT
TRBJ2-3 TRBV5-5 TRBD2 few CASSLLAGGGDTQYF TGTGCCAGCAGCCTCCTAGCGGGAGGTGGAGATACGCAGTATTTT
TRBJ2-5 TRBV6-5 . few CASSGLQATPQETQYF TGTGCCAGCAGTGGACTACAGGCGACCCCTCAAGAGACCCAGTACTTC
TRBJ2-5 TRBV25-1 TRBD2 . CASSGTSDLQETQYF TGTGCCAGCAGTGGGACTAGCGACCTCCAAGAGACCCAGTACTTC
TRBJ1-3 TRBV12-3/TRBV12-4 . few CASRKTGFSGNTIYF TGTGCCAGCAGAAAAACAGGGTTCTCTGGAAACACCATATATTTT
TRBJ2-2 TRBV4-1 TRBD2 . CASSQGTPGLAGGNTGELFF TGCGCCAGCAGCCAAGGGACCCCGGGACTAGCGGGAGGGAACACCGGGGAGCTGTTTTTT
TRBJ1-4 TRBV11-2 . . CTSGPGAVLELFF TGTACCAGCGGCCCCGGTGCGGTCCTAGAACTGTTTTTT
TRBJ2-1 TRBV12-3/TRBV12-4 TRBD2 few CASSRGEVGEQFF TGTGCCAGCAGCCGGGGGGAGGTCGGTGAGCAGTTCTTC
TRBJ2-7 TRBV7-8 . . CASSLDQGFNEQYF TGTGCCAGCAGCTTAGACCAGGGGTTCAACGAGCAGTACTTC
TRBJ2-7 TRBV11-2 TRBD1 many CASFGWALDRTNYEQYF TGTGCCAGCTTCGGTTGGGCCTTGGACAGGACGAACTACGAGCAGTACTTC
TRBJ2-1 TRBV5-6 . . CASSLEGPLPDEQFF TGTGCCAGCAGCTTGGAGGGTCCCCTGCCCGATGAGCAGTTCTTC
TRBJ2-5 TRBV11-2 . many CASSLGGRETQYF TGTGCCAGCAGCTTAGGGGGTCGGGAGACCCAGTACTTC
TRBJ2-7 TRBV10-2 TRBD1 few CASSSGTGGYEQYF TGCGCCAGCAGTTCCGGGACAGGGGGATACGAGCAGTACTTC